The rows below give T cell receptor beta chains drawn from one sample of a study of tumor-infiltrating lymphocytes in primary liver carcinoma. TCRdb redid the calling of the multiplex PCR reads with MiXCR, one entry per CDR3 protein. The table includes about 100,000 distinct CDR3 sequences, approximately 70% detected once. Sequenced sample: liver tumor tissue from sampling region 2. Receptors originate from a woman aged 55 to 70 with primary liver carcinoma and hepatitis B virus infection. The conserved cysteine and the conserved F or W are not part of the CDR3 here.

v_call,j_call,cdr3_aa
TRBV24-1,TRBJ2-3,ATSGWGLAAQGTDTQY
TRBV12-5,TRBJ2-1,ASGSGQGLNYQQF
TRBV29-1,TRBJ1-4,SATRTGGEKLF
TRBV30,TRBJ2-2,AWSVDGIGELF
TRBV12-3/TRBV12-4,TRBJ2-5,ASRRLTGGPRVEDQY
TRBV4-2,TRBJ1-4,VSSQWSGGNQKLF
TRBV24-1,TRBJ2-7,ATLLGPEASYEQY
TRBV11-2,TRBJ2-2,ANSRGGSYIANTGELF
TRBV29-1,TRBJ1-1,SVEEWVTEAS
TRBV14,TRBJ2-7,ASSHKHGQY
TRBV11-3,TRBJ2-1,ASSRGLSGDEQF
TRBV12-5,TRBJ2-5,TSGTLDSPGETQY
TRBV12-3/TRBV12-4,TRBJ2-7,ASRDSNSYEQH
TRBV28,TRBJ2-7,VSSPEGAGGPFEQY
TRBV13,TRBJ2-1,ASSSHSRDKEQF
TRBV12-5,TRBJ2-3,ASGLVGPGQNMRY
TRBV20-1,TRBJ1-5,SARVSGQGLSNQPQH
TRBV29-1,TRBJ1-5,SAKDWGPFSNQPQH
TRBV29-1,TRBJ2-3,SVEGVGGPDMQY
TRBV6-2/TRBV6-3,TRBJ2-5,ASSYSWQDQGTQY
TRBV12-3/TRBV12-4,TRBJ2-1,ASTRAPRDYNEQF
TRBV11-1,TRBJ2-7,ASSHRTAGLREQY
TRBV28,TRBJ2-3,ASSSPQGASTDTQY
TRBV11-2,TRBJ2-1,ANSPDSRYREQF
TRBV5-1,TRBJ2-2,ASSLVPSGSQDTGELF
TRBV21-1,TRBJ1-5,TSSPPKGQGMRQPQH